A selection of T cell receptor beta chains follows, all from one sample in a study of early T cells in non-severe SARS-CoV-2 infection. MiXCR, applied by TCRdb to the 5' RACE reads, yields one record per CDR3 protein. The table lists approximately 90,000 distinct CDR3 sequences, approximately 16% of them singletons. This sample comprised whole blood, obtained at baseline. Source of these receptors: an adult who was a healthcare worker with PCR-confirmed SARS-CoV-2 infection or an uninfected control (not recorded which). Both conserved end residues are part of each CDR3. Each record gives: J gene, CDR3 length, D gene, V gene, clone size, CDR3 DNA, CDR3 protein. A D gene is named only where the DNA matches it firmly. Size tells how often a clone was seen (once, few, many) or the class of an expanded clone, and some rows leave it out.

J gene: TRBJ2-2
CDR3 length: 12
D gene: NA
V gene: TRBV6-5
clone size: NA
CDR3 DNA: TGTGCCAGCCACAGCCTCACCGGGGAGCTGTTTTTT
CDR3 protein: CASHSLTGELFF

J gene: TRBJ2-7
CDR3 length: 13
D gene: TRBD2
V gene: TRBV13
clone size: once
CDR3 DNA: TGTGCCAGCAGCCCGGACTCCTCTAGCGGGCAGTACTTC
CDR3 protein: CASSPDSSSGQYF

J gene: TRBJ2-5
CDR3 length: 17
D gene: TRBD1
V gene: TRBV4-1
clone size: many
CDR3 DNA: TGCGCCAGCAGCCAAAACCGCGGGACGACAGGGGTAGAGACCCAGTACTTC
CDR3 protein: CASSQNRGTTGVETQYF

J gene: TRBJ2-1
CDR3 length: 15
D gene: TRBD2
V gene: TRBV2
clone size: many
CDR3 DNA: TGTGCCAACATAGCGGGAAGGTCGGCAGGCAATGAGCAGTTCTTC
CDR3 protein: CANIAGRSAGNEQFF

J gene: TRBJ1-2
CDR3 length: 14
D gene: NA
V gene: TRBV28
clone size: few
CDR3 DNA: TGTGCCAGCAGTCCGCCCCAGACAAACTATGGCTACACCTTC
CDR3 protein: CASSPPQTNYGYTF

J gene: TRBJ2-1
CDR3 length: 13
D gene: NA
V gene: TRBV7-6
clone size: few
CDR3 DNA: TGTGCCAGCAGCGTTGAGGACTACAATGAGCAGTTCTTC
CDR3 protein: CASSVEDYNEQFF

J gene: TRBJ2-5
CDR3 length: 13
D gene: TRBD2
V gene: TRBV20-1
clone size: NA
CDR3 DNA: TGCAGTGCTAGACTAGCGGGAGTGGAGACCCAGTACTTC
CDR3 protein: CSARLAGVETQYF

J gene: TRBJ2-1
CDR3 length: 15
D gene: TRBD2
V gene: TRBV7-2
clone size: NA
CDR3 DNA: TGTGCCAGCAGCTCGGGACTAGCGGGAGAATATGAGCAGTTCTTC
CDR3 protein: CASSSGLAGEYEQFF

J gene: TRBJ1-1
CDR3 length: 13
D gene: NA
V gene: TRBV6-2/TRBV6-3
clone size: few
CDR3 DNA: TGTGCCAGCAGTCCCCTGAGAGGCCGTGAAGCTTTCTTT
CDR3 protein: CASSPLRGREAFF

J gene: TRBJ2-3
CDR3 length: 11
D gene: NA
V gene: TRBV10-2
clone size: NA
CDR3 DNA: TGCGCCAGTCGGGTAGCAGATACGCAGTATTTT
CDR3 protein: CASRVADTQYF

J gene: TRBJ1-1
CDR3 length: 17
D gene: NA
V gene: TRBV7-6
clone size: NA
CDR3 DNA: TGTGCCAGCAGCCAACTCAACCAACTGGGCATGAACACTGAAGCTTTCTTT
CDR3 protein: CASSQLNQLGMNTEAFF

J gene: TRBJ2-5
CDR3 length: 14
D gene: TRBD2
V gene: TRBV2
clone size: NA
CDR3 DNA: TGTGCCTTAGAGCGGGACTCGTCTCAAGAGACCCAGTACTTC
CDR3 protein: CALERDSSQETQYF

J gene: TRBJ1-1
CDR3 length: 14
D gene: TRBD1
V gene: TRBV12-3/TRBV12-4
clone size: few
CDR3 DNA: TGTGCCAGCAGCCCACAGGGGGCGAACACTGAAGCTTTCTTT
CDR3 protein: CASSPQGANTEAFF

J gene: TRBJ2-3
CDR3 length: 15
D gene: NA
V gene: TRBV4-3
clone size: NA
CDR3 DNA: TGCGCCAGCAGCCTTAGGACAGTCAGCACAGATACGCAGTATTTT
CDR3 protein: CASSLRTVSTDTQYF

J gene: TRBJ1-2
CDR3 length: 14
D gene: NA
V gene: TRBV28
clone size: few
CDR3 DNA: TGTGCCAGCAGTTTTGGAGTAAGCAGGGATGGCTACACCTTC
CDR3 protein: CASSFGVSRDGYTF

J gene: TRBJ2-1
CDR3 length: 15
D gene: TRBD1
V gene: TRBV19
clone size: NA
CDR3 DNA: TGTGCCAGTAGCCTTGACAGGGGGTTTTACAATGAGCAGTTCTTC
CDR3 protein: CASSLDRGFYNEQFF

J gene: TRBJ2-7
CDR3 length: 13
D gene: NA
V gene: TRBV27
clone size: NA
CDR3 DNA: TGTGCCAGCAGTTTCGGGGTCTGGTACGAGCAGTACTTC
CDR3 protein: CASSFGVWYEQYF

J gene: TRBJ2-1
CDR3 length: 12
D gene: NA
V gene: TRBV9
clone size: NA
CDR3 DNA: TGTGCCAGCAGCTCGATAGCCGATGAGCAGTTCTTC
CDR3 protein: CASSSIADEQFF

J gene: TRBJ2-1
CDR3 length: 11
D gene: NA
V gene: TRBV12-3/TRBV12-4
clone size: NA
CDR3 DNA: TGTGCCAGCAGTGCTCGTAATGAGCAGTTCTTC
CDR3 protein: CASSARNEQFF

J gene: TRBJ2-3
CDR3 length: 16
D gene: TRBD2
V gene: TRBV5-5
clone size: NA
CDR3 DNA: TGTGCCAGCAGCTTGGGACTAGCGGGAGGGCCGAATACGCAGTATTTT
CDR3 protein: CASSLGLAGGPNTQYF

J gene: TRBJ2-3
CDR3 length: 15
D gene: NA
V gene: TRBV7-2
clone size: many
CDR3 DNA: TGTGCCAGCAGCCGTGTGATCGGCTACACAGATACGCAGTATTTT
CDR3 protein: CASSRVIGYTDTQYF

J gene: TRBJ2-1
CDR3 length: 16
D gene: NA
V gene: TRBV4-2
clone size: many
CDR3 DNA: TGTGCCAGCAGCCAAGATTACTCTCGACCAAACAATGAGCAGTTCTTC
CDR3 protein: CASSQDYSRPNNEQFF

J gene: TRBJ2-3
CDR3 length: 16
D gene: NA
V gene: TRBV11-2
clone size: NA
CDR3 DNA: TGTGCCAGCAGCTTAGCTCCCAACCCGGCGGCAGATACGCAGTATTTT
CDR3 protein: CASSLAPNPAADTQYF

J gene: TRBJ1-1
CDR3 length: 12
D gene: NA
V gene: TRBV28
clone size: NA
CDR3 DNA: TGCGCCAGCAGGGGAAGGGGAATTGAAGCTTTCTTT
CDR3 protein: CASRGRGIEAFF

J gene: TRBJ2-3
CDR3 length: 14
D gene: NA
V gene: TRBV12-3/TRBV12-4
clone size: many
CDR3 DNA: TGTGCCAGCAGGGTCCGCGGGGCCACAGATACGCAGTATTTT
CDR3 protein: CASRVRGATDTQYF

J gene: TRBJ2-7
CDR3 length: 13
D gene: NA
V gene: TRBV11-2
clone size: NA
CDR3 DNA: TGTGCCAGCAGCTTGGAGGCCGGGGGCGAGCAGTACTTC
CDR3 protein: CASSLEAGGEQYF

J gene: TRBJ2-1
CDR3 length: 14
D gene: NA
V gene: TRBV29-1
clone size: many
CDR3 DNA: TGCAGCGTTATCGACACCCTCTCCTACAATGAGCAGTTCTTC
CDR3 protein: CSVIDTLSYNEQFF

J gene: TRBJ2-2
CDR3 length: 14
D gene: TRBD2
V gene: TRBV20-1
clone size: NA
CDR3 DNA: TGCAGTGCTAGAGGGACTAGTGGTAGGGGGGAGCTGTTTTTT
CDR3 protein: CSARGTSGRGELFF

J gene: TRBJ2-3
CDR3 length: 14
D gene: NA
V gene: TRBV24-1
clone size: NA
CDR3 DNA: TGTGCCACCAGTGAGGGCAGCCTCACAGATACGCAGTATTTT
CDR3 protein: CATSEGSLTDTQYF

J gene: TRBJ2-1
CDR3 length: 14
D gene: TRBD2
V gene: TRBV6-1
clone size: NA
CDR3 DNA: TGTGCCACCGTCGGACTAGCGTTCTACAATGAGCAGTTCTTC
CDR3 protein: CATVGLAFYNEQFF

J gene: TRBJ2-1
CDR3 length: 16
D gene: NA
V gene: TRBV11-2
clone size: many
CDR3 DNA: TGTGCCAGCAGCTTAAGATCGGACAGCTCCTACAATGAGCAGTTCTTC
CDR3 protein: CASSLRSDSSYNEQFF

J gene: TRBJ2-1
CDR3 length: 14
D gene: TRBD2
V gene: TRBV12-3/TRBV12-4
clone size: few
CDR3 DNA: TGTGCCAGCAGGATTAGCGGGAGCGGGAATGAGCAGTTCTTC
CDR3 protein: CASRISGSGNEQFF

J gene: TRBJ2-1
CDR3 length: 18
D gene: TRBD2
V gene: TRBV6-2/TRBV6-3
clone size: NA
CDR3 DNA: TGTGCCAGCAGTTACCGTCGGCTAACTAGCGGAACCTACAATGAGCAGTTCTTC
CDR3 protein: CASSYRRLTSGTYNEQFF

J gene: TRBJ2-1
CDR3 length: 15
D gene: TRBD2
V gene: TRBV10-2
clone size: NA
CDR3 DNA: TGCGCCAGCAGTGAGGCCAGCGGGAGGGCGAATGAGCAGTTCTTC
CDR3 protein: CASSEASGRANEQFF

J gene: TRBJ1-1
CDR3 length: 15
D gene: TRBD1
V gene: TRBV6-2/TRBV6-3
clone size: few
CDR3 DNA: TGTGCCAGCAGTTACGGGACAGTCATGAACACTGAAGCTTTCTTT
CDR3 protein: CASSYGTVMNTEAFF

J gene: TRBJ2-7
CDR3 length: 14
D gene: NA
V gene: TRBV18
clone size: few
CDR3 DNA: TGTGCCAGCTCACGACACCCATCGGGGGTCGAGCAGTACTTC
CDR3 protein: CASSRHPSGVEQYF

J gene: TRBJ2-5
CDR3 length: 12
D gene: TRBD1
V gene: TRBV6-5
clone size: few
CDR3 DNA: TGTGCCAGCAGTTACCGACAGGGGACCCAGTACTTC
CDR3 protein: CASSYRQGTQYF

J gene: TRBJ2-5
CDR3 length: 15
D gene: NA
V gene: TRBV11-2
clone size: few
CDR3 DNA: TGTGCCAGCAGCTTGATGGCAGGCGACCAAGAGACCCAGTACTTC
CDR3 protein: CASSLMAGDQETQYF

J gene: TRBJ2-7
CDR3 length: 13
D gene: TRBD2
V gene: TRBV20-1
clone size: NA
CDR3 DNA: TGCAGTGCTCTAGCGGGAGGGCCCCACGAGCAGTACTTC
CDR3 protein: CSALAGGPHEQYF

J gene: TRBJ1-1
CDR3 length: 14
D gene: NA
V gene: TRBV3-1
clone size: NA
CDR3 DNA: TGTGCCAGCAGCCAAGTGGGGGGAGGCCCTGAAGCTTTCTTT
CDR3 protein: CASSQVGGGPEAFF

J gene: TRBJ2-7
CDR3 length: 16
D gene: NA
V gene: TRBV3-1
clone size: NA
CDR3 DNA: TGTGCCAGCAGCCAAGTTTCGGGCGGCAGGCGGGACGAGCAGTACTTC
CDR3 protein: CASSQVSGGRRDEQYF